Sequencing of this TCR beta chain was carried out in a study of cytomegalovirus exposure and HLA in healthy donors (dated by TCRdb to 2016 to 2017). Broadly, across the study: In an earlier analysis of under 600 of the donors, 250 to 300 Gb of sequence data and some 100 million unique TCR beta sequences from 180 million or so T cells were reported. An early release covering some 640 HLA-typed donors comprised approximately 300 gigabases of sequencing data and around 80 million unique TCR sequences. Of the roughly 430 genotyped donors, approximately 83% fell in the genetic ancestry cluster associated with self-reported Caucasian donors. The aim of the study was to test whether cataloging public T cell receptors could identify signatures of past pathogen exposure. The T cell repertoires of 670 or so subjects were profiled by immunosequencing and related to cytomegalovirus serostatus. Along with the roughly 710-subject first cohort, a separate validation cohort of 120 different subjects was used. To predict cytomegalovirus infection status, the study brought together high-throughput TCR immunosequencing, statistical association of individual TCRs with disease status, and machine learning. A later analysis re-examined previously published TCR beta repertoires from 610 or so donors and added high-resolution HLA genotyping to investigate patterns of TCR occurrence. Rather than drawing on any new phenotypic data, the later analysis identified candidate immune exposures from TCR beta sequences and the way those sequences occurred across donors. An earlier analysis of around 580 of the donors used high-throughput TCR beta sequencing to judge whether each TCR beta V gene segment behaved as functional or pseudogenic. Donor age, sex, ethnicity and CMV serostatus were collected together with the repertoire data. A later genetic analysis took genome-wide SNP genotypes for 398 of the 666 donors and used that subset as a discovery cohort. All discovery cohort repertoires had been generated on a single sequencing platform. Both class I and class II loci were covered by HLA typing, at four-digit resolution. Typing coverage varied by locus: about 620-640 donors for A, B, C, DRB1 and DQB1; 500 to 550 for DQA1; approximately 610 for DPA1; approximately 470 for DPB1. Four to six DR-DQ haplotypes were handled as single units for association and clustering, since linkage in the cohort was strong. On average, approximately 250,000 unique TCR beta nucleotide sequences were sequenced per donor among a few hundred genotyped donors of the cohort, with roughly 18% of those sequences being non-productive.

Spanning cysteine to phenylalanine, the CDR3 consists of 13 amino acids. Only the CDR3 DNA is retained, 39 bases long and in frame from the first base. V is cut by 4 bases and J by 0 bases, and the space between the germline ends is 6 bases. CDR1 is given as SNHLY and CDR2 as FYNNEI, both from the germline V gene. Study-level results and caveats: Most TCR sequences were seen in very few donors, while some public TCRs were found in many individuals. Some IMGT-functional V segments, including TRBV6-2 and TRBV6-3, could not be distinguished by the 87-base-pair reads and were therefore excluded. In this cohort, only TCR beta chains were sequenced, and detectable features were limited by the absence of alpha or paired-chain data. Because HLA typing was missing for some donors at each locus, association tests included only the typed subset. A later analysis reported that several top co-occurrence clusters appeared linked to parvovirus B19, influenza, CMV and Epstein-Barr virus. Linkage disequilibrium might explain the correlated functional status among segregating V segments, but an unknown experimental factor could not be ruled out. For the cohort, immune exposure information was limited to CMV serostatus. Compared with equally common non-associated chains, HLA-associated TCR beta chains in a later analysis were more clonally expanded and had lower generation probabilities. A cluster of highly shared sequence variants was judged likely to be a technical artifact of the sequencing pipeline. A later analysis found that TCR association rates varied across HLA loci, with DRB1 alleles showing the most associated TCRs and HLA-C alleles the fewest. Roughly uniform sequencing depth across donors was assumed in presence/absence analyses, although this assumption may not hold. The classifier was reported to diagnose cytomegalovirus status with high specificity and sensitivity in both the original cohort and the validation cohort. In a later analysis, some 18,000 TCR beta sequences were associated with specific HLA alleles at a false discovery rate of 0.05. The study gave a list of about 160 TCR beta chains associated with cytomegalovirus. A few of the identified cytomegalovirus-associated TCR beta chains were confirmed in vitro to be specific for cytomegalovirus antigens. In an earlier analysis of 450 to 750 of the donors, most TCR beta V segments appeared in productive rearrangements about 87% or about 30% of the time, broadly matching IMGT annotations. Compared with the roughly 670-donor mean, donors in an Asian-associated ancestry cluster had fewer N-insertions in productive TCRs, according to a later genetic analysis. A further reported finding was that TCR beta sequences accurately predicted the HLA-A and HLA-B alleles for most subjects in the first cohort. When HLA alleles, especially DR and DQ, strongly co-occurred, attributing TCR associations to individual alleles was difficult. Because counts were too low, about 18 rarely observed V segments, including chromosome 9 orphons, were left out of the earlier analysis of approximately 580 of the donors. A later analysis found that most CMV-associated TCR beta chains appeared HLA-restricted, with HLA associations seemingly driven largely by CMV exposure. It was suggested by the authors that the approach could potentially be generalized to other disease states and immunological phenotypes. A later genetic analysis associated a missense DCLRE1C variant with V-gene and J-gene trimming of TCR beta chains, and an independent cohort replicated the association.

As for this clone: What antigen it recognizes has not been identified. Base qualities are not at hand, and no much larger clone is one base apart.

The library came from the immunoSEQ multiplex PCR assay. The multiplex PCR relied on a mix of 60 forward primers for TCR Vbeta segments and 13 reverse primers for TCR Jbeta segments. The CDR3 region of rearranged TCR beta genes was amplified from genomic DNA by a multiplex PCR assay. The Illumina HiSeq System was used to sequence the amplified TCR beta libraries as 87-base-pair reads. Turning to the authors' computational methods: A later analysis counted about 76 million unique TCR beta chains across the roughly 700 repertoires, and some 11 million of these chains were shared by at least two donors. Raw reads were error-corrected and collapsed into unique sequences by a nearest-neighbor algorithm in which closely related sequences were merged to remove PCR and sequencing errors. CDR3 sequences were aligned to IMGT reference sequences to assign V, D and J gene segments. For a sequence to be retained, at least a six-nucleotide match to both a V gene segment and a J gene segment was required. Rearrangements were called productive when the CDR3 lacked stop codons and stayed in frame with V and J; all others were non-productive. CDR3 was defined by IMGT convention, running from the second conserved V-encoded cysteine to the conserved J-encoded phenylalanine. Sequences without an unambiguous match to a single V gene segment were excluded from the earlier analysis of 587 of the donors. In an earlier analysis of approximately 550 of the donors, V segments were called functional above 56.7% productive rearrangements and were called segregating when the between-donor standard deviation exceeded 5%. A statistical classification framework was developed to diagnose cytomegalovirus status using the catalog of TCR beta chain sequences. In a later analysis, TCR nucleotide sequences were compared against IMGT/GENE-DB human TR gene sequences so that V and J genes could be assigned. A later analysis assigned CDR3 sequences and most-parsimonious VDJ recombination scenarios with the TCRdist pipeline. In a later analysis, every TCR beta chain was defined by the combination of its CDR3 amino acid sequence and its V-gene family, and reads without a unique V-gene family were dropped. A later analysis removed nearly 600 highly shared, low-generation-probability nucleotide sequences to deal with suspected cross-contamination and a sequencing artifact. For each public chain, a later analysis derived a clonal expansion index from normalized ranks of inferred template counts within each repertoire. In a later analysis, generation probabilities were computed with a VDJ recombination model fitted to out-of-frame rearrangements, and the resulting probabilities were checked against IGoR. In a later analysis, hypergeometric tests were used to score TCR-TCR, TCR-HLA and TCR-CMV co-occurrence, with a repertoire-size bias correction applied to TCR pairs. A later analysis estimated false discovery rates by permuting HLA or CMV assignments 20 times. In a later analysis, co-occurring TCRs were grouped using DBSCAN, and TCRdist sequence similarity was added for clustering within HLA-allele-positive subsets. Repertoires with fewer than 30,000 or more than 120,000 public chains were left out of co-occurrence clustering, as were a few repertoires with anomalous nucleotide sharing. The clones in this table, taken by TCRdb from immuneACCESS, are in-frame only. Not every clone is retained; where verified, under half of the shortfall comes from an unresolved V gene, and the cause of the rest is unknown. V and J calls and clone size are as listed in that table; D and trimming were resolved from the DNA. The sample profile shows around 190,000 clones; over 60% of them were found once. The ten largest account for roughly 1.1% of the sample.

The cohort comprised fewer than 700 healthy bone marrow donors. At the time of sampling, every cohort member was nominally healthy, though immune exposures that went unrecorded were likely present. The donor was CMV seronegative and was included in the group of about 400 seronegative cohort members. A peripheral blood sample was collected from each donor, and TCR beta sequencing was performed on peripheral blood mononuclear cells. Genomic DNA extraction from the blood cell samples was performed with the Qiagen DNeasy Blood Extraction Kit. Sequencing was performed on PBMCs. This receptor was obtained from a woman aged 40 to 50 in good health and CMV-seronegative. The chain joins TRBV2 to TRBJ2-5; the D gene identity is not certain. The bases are TGTGCCAGCAGTGTCGGGTACCAAGAGACCCAGTACTTC. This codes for CASSVGYQETQYF.